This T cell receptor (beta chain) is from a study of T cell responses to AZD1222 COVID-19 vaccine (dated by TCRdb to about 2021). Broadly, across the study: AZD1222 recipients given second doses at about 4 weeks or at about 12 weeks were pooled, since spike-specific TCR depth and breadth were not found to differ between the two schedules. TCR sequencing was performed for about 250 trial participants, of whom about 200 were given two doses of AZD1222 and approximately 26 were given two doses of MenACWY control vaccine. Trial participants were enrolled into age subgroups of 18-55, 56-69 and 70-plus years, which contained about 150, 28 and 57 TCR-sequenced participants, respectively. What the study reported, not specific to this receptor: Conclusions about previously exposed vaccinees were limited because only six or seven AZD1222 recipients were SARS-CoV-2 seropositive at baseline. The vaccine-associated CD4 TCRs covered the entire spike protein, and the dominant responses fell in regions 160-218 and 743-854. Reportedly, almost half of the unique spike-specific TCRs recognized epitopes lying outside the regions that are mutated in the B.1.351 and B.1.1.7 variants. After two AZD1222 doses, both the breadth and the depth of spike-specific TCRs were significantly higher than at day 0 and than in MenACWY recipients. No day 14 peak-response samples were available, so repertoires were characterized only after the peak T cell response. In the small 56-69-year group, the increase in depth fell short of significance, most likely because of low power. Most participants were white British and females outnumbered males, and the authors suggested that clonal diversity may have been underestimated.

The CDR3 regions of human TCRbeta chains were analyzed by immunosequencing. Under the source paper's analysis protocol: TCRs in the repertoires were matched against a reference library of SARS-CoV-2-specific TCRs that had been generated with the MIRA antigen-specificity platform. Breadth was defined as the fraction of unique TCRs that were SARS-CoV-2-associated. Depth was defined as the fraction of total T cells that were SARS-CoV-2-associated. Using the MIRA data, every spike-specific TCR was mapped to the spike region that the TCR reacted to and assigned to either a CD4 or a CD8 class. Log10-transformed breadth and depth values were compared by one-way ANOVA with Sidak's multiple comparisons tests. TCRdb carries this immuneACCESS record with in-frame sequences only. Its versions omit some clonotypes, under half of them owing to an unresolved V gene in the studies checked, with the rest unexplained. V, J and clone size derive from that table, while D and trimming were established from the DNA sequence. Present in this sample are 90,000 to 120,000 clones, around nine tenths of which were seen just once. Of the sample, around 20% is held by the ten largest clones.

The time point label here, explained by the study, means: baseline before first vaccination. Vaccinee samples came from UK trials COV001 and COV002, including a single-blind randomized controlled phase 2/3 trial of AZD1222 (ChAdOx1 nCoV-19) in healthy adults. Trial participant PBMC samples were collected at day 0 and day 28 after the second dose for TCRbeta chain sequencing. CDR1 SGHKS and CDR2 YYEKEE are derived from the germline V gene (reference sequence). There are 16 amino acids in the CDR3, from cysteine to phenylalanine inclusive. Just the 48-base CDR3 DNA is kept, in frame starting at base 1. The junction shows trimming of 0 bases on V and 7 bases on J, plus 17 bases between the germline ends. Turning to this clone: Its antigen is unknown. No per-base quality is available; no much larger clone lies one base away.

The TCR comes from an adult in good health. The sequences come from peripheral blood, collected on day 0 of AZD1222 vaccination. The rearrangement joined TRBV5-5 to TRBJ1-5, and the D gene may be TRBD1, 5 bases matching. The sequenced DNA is TGTGCCAGCAGCTTGGATTGGGAAGGGGTCAGGCAGCCCCAGCATTTT. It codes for CASSLDWEGVRQPQHF.